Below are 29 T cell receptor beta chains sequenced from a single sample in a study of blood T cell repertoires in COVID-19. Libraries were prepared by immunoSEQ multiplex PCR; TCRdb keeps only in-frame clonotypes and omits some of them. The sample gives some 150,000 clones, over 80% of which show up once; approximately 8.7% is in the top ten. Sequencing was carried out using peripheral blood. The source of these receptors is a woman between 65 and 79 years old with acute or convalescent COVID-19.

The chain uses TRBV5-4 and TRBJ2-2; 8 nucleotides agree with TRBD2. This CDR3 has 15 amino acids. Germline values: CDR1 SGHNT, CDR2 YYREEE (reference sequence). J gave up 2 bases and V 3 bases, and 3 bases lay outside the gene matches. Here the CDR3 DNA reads TGTGCCAGCAGCTCTCTAGCGGGTAACACCGGGGAGCTGTTTTTT. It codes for CASSSLAGNTGELFF.

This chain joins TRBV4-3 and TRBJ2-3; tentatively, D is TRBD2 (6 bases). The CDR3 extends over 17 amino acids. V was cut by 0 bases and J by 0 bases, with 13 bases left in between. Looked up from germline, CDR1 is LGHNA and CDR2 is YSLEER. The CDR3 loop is CASSQDSGRGSTDTQYF. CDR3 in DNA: TGCGCCAGCAGCCAAGATTCCGGGCGGGGAAGCACAGATACGCAGTATTTT.

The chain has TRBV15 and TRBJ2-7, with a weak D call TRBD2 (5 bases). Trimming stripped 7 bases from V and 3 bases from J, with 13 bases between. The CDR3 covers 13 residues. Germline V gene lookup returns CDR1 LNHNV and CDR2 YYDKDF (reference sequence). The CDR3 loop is CATTLEVGYEQYF. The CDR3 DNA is TGTGCCACCACCCTGGAGGTCGGCTACGAGCAGTACTTC.

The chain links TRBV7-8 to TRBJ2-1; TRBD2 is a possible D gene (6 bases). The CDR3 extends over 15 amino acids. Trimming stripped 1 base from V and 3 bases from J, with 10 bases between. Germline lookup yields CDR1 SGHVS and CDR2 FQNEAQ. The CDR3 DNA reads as TGTGCCAGCAGCTTAGTTCGACTAGTCTACAATGAGCAGTTCTTC. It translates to CASSLVRLVYNEQFF. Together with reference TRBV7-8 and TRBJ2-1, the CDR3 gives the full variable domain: GAGVSQSPRYKVAKRGQDVALRCDPISGHVSLFWYQQALGQGPEFLTYFQNEAQLDKSGLPSDRFFAERPEGSVSTLKIQRTQQEDSAVYLCASSLVRLVYNEQFFGPGTRLTVL.

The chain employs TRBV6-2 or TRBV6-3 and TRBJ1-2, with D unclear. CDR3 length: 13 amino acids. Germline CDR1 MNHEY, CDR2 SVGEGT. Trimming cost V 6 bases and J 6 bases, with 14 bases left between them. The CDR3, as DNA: TGTGCCAGCAGCGACCGGGGTTGGGATGGCTACACCTTC. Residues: CASSDRGWDGYTF.

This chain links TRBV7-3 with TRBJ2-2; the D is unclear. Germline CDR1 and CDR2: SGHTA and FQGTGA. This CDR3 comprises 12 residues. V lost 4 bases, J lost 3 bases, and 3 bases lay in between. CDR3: CASSSYTGELFF. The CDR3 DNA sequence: TGTGCCAGCAGCTCATACACCGGGGAGCTGTTTTTT.

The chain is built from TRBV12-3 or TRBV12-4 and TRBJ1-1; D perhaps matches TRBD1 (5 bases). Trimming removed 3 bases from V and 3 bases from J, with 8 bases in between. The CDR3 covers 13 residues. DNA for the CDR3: TGTGCCAGCAGTTTTACCAGGGACACTGAAGCTTTCTTT. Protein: CASSFTRDTEAFF.

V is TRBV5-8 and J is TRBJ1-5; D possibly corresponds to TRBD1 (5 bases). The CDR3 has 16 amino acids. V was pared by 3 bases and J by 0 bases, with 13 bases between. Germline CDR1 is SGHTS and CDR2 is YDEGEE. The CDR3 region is CASSSQGWDSNQPQHF. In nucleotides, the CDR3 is TGTGCCAGCAGCTCGCAGGGTTGGGATAGCAATCAGCCCCAGCATTTT.

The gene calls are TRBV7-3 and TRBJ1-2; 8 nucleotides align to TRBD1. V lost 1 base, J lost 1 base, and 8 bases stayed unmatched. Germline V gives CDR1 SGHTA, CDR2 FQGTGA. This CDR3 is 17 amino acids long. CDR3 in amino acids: CASSLMGRGPNNYGYTF. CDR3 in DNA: TGTGCCAGCAGCTTAATGGGCAGGGGGCCCAATAACTATGGCTACACCTTC.

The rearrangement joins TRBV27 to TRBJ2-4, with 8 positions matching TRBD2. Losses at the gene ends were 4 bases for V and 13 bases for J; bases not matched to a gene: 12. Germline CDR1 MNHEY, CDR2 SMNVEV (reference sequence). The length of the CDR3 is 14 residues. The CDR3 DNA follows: TGTGCCAGCAGTTCCCGTAAGGTAGCGGGGATCCAGTACTTC. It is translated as CASSSRKVAGIQYF.

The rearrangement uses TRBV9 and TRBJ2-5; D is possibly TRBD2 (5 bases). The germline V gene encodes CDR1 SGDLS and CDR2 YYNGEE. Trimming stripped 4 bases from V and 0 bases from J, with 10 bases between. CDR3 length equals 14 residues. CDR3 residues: CASSLHGNQETQYF. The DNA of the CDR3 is TGTGCCAGCAGCTTACACGGGAACCAAGAGACCCAGTACTTC. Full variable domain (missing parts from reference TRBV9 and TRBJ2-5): DSGVTQTPKHLITATGQRVTLRCSPRSGDLSVYWYQQSLDQGLQFLIQYYNGEERAKGNILERFSAQQFPDLHSELNLSSLELGDSALYFCASSLHGNQETQYFGPGTRLLVL.

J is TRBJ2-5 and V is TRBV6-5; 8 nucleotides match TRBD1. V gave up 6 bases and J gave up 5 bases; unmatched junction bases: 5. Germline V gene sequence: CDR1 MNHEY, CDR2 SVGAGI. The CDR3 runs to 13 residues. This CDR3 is CASRRQGSETQYF. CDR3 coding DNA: TGTGCCAGCAGGCGACAGGGGTCGGAGACCCAGTACTTC.

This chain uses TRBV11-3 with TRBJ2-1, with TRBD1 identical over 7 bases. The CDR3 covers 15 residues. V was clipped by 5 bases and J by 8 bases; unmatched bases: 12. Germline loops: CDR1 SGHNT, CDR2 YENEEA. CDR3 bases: TGTGCCAGCAGCCCCCGGGCCGACAGGGACCATGAGCAGTTCTTC. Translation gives CASSPRADRDHEQFF.

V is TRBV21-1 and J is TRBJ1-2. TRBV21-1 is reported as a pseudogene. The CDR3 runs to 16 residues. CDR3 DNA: TGTGCCAGCAGCTTGGACCGGGGGGGGAAAAGCTATGGCTACACCTTC. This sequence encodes CASSLDRGGKSYGYTF.

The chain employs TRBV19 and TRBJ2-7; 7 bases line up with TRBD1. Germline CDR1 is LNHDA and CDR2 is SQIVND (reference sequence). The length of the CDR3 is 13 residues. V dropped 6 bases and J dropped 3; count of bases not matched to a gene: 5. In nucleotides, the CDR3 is TGTGCCAGTAGGTCGGGACAGCACTACGAGCAGTACTTC. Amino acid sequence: CASRSGQHYEQYF.

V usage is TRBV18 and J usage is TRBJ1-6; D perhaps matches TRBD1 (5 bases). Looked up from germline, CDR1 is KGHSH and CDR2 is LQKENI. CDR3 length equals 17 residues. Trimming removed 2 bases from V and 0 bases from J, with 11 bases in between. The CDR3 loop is CASSPGEGSSYNSPLHF. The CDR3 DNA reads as TGTGCCAGCTCACCAGGGGAGGGGAGCTCCTATAATTCACCCCTCCACTTT. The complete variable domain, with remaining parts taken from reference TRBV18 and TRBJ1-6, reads NAGVMQNPRHLVRRRGQEARLRCSPMKGHSHVYWYRQLPEEGLKFMVYLQKENIIDESGMPKERFSAEFPKEGPSILRIQQVVRGDSAAYFCASSPGEGSSYNSPLHFGNGTRLTVT.

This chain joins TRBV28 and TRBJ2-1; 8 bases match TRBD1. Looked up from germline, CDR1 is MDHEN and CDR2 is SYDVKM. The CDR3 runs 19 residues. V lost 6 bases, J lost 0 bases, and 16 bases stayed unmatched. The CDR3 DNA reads TGTGCCAGCAGGTCGGGACAGGCCATAGCGGCCCTCTCCTACAATGAGCAGTTCTTC. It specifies CASRSGQAIAALSYNEQFF.

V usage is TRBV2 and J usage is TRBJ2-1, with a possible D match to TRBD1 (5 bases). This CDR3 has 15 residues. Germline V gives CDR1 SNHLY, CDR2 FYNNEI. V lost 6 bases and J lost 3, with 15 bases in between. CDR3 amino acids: CASRAARTYYNEQFF. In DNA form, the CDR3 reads TGTGCCAGCAGAGCCGCCCGGACATACTACAATGAGCAGTTCTTC.

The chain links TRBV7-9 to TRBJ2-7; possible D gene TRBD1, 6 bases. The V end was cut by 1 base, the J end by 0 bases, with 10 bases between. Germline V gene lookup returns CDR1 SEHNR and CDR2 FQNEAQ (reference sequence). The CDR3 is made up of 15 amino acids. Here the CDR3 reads CASSLGGGRSYEQYF. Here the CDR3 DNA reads TGTGCCAGCAGCTTAGGAGGGGGACGCTCCTACGAGCAGTACTTC.

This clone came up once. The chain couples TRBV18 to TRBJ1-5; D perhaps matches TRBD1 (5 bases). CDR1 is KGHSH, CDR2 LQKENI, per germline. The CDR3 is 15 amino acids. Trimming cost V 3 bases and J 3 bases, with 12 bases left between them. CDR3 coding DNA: TGTGCCAGCTCACCGTCCAGGGTGGACAATCAGCCCCAGCATTTT. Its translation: CASSPSRVDNQPQHF.

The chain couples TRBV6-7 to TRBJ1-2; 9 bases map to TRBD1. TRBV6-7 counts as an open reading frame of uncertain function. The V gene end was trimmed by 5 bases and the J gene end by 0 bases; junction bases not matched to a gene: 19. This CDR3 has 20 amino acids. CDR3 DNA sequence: TGTGCCAGCAGTACCCAACAGGGGGCTATGGAGGATGGCCCTAACTATGGCTACACCTTC. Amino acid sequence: CASSTQQGAMEDGPNYGYTF.

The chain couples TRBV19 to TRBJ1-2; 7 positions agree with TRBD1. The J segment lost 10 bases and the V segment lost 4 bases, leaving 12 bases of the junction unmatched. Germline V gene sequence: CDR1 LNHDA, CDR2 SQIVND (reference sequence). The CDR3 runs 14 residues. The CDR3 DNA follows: TGTGCCAGTAGTAGGACCGGGACAGACCCTTTCTACACCTTC. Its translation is CASSRTGTDPFYTF.

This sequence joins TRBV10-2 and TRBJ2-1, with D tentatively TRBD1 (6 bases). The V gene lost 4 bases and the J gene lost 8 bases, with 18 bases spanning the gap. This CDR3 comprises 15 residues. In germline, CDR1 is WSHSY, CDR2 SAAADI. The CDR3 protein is CASSVGPGEFYEQFF. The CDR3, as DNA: TGCGCCAGCAGTGTTGGGCCAGGGGAATTTTATGAGCAGTTCTTC.

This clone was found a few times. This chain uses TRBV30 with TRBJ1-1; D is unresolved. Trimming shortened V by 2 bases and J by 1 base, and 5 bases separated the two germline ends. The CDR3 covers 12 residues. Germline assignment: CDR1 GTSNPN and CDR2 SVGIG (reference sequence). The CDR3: CAWSRRNTEAFF. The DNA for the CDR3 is TGTGCCTGGAGTAGGAGGAACACTGAAGCTTTCTTT. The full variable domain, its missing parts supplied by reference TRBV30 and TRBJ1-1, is SQTIHQWPATLVQPVGSPLSLECTVEGTSNPNLYWYRQAAGRGLQLLFYSVGIGQISSEVPQNLSASRPQDRQFILSSKKLLLSDSGFYLCAWSRRNTEAFFGQGTRLTVV.

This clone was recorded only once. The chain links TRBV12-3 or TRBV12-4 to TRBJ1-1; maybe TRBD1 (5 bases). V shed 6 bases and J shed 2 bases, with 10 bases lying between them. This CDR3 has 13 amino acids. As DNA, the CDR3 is TGTGCCAGCAGAACCCAGGGAAACACTGAAGCTTTCTTT. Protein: CASRTQGNTEAFF.

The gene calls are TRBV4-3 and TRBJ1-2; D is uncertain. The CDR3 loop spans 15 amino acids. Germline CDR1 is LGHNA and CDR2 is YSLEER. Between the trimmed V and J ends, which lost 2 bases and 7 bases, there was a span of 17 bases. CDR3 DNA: TGCGCCAGCAGCCAATCCTTTTTCGACACCCTTGGCTACACCTTC. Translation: CASSQSFFDTLGYTF.

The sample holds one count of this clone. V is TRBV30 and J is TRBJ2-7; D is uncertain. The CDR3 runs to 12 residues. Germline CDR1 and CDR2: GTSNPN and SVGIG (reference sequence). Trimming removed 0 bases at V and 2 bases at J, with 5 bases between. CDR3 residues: CAWSVSAYEQYF. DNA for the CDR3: TGTGCCTGGAGTGTTTCGGCCTACGAGCAGTACTTC.

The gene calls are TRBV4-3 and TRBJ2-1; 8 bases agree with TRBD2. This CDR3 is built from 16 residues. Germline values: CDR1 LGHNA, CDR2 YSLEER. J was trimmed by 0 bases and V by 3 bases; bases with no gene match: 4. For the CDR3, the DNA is TGCGCCAGCAGCCAGGTTAGCGGGAACTCCTACAATGAGCAGTTCTTC. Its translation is CASSQVSGNSYNEQFF.

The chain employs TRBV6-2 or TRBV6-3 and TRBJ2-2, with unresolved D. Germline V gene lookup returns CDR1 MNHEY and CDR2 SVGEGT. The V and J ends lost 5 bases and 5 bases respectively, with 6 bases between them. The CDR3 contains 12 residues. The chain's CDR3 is CASSHGTGELFF. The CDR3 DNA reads TGTGCCAGCAGTCACGGGACCGGGGAGCTGTTTTTT.